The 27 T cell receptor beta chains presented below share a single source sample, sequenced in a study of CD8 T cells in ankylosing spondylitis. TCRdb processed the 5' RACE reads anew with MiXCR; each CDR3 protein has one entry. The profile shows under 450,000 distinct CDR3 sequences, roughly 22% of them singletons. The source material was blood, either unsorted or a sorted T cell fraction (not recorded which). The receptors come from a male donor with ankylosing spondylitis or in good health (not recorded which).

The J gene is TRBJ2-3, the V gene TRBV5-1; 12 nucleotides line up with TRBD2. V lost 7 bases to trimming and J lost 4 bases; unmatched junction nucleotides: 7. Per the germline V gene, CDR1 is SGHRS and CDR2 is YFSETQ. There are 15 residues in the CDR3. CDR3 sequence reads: CASRSSGGAPDTQYF. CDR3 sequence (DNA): TGCGCCAGCCGATCTAGCGGGGGGGCCCCAGATACGCAGTATTTT.

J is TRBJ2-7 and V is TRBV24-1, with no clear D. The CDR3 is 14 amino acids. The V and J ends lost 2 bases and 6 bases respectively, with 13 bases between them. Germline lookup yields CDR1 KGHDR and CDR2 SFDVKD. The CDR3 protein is CATSDSAGLSEQYF. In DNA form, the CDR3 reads TGTGCCACCAGTGATTCCGCCGGGTTAAGCGAGCAGTACTTC.

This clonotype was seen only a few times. CDR3: CASSSRGTGNYGYTF. In DNA form, the CDR3 reads TGTGCCAGCAGCAGCCGCGGGACAGGGAACTATGGCTACACCTTC. The chain carries TRBV7-9 and TRBJ1-2, with 9 bases fitting TRBD1. The V gene's germline CDR1 is SEHNR and CDR2 FQNEAQ (reference sequence). This CDR3 region has 15 residues. Losses at the gene ends were 5 bases for V and 2 bases for J; bases not matched to a gene: 6.

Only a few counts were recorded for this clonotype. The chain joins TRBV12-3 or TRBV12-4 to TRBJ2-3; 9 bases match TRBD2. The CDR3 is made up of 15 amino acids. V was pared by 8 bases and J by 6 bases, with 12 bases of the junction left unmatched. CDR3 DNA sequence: TGTGCCAGCGCCCCGGCTAGCGGGGATATTGATACGCAGTATTTT. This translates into CASAPASGDIDTQYF.

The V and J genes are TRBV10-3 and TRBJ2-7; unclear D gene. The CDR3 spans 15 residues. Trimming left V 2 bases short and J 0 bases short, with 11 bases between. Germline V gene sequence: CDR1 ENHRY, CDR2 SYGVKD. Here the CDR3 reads CAISEPSVSSYEQYF. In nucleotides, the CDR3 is TGTGCCATCAGTGAGCCCTCGGTCAGCTCCTACGAGCAGTACTTC.

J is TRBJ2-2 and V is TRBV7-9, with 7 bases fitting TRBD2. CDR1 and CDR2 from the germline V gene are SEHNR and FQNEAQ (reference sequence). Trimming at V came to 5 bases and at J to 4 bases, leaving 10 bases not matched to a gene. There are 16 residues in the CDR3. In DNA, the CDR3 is TGTGCCAGCAGCGGCCCGGGGGACTATTTCACCGGGGAGCTGTTTTTT. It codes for CASSGPGDYFTGELFF.

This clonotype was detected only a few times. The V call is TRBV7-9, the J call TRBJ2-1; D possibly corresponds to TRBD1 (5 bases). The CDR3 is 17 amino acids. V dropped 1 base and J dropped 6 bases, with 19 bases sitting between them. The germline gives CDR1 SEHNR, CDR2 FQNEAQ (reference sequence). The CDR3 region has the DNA TGTGCCAGCAGCTTAGTCGGGTGGTCAGGGTACATCAATGAGCAGTTCTTC. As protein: CASSLVGWSGYINEQFF.

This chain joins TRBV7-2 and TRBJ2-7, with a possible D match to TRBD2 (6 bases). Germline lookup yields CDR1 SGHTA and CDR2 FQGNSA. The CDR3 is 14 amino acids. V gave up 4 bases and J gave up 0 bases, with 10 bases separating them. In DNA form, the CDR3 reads TGTGCCAGCAGCTCCCCGGGGGTCTCCTACGAGCAGTACTTC. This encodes CASSSPGVSYEQYF.

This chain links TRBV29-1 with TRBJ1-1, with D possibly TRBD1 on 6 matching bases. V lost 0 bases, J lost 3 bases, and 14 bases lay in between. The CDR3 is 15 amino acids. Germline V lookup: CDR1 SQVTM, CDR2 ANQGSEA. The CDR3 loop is CSVEEWTVGYTEAFF. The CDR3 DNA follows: TGCAGCGTTGAAGAATGGACAGTAGGATACACTGAAGCTTTCTTT.

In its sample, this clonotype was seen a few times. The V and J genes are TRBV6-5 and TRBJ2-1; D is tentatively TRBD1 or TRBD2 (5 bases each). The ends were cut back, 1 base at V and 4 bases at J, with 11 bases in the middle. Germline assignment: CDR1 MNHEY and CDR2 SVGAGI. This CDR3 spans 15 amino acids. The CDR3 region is CASSYLVGEYNEQFF. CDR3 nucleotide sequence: TGTGCCAGCAGTTACTTAGTGGGGGAGTACAATGAGCAGTTCTTC.

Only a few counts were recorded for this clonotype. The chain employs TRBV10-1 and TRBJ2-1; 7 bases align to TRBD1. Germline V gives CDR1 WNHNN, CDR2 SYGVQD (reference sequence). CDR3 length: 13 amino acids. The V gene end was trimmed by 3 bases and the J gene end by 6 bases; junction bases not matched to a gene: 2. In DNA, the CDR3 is TGCGCCAGCAGTGATGGGACAGTCAATGAGCAGTTCTTC. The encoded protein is CASSDGTVNEQFF.

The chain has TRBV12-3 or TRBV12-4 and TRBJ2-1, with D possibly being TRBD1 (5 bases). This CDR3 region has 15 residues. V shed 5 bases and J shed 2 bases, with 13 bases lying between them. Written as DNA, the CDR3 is TGTGCCAGCAGTCGAACAGGTTCAACCTACAATGAGCAGTTCTTC. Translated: CASSRTGSTYNEQFF.

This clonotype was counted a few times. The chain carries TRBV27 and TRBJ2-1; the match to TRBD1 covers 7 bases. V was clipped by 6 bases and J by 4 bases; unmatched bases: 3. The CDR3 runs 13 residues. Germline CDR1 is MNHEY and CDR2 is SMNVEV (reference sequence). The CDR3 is CASREDRYNEQFF. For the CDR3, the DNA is TGTGCCAGCAGAGAGGACAGGTACAATGAGCAGTTCTTC.

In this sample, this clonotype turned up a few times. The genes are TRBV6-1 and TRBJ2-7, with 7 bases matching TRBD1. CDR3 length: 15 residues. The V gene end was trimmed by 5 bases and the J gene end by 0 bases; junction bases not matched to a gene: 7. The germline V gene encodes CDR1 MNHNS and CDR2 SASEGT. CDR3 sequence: CASSPRDSDSYEQYF. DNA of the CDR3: TGTGCCAGCAGTCCTCGGGACAGCGACTCCTACGAGCAGTACTTC.

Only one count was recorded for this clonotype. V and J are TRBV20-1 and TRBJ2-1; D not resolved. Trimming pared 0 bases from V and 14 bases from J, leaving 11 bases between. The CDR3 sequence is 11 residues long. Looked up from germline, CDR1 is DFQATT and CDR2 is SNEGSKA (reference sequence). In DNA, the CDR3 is TGCAGTGCTAGAGATAATGTGGCGAAGTTCTTC. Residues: CSARDNVAKFF.

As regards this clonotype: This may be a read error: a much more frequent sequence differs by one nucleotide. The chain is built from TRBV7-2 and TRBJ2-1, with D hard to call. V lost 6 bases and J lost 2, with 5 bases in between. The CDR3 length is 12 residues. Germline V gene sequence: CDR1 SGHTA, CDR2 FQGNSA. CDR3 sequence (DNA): TGTGCCAGCAGGGGCCCCTACAATGAGCAGTTCTTC. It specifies CASRGPYNEQFF.

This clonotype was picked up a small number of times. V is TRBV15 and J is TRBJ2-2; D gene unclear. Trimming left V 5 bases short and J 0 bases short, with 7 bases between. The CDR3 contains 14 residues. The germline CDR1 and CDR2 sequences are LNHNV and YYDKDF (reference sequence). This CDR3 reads CATSPHANTGELFF. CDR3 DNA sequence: TGTGCCACCAGCCCCCACGCGAACACCGGGGAGCTGTTTTTT.

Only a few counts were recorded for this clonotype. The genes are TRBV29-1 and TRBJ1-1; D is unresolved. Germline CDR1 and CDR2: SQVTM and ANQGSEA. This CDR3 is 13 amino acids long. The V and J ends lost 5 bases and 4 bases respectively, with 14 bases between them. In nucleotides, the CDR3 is TGCAGCGTTCGTGAGGGCGAGGTCACTGAAGCTTTCTTT. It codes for CSVREGEVTEAFF. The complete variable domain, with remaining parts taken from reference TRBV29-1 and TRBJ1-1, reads SAVISQKPSRDICQRGTSLTIQCQVDSQVTMMFWYRQQPGQSLTLIATANQGSEATYESGFVIDKFPISRPNLTFSTLTVSNMSPEDSSIYLCSVREGEVTEAFFGQGTRLTVV.

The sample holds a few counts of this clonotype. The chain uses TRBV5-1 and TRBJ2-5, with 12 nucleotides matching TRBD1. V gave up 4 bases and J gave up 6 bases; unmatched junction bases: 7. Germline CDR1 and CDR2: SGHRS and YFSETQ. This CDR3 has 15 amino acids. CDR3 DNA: TGCGCCAGCAGCCCCACGGGACAGGGGGCGAAGACCCAGTACTTC. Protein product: CASSPTGQGAKTQYF.

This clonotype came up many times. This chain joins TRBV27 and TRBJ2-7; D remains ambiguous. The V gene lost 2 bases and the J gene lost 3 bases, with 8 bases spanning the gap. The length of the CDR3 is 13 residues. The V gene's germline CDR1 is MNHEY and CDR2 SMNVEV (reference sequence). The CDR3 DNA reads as TGTGCCAGCAGTTTAGGAGCGAACTACGAGCAGTACTTC. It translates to CASSLGANYEQYF.

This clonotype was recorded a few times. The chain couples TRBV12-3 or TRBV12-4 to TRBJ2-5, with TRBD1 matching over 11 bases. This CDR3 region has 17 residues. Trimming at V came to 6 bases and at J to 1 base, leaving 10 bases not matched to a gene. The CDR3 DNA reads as TGTGCCAGCAGCGCTAGTCTAGGGACAGGGGGCCAAGAGACCCAGTACTTC. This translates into CASSASLGTGGQETQYF.

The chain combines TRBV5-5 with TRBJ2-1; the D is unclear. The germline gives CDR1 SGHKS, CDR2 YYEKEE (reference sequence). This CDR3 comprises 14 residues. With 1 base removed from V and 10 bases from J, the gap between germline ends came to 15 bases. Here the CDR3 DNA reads TGTGCCAGCAGCTTGACTCCTCCCCCCATCGAGCAGTTCTTC. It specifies CASSLTPPPIEQFF.

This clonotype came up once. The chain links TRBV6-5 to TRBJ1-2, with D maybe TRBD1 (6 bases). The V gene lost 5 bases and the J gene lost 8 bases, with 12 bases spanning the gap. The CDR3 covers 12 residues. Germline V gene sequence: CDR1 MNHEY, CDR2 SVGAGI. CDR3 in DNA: TGTGCCAGCAGTCCGGCGGGGGCCGGCTACACCTTC. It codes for CASSPAGAGYTF.

The CDR3 DNA sequence: TGTGCCAGCAGACCTCGGGACAGGGAAAGTAGGACCGGGGAGCTGTTTTTT. Its protein product is CASRPRDRESRTGELFF. The rearrangement links TRBV12-3 or TRBV12-4 to TRBJ2-2; 9 nucleotides align to TRBD1. The J segment lost 5 bases and the V segment lost 6 bases, leaving 13 bases of the junction unmatched. The CDR3 has 17 amino acids.

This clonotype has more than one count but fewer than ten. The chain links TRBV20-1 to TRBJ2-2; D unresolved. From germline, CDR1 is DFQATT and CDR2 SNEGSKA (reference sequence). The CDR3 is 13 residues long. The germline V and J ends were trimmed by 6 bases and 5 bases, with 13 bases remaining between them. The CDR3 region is CSAEERRTGELFF. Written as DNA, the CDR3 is TGCAGTGCAGAGGAAAGGAGAACCGGGGAGCTGTTTTTT.

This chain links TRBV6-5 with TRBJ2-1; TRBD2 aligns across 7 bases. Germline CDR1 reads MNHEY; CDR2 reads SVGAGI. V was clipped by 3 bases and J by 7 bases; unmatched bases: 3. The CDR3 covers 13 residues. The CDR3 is CASSYSSGNEQFF. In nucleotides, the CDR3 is TGTGCCAGCAGTTATTCTAGCGGAAATGAGCAGTTCTTC.

CDR3 residues: CASNDVAGDGTGELFF. Written as DNA, the CDR3 is TGTGCCAGCAACGATGTGGCAGGGGATGGCACCGGGGAGCTGTTTTTT. The chain links TRBV12-3 or TRBV12-4 to TRBJ2-2, with a weak D call TRBD1 (6 bases). This CDR3 comprises 16 residues. The V and J ends lost 7 bases and 4 bases respectively, with 19 bases between them.